A single sample gave rise to the 20 T cell receptor beta chains below, sequenced in a study of blood T cell repertoires in COVID-19. Sequencing was performed with immunoSEQ multiplex PCR; in TCRdb, only in-frame clones are kept and a portion is missing. The sample records around 290,000 clones, about nine tenths being singletons. The sample was PBMCs or T cells enriched from blood (not recorded which). Receptors originate from a woman under 30 who had recovered from COVID-19.

CDR3 nucleotide sequence: TGTGCCAGCAGTTCCCCGTACCAAGAGACCCAGTACTTC. Amino acids: CASSSPYQETQYF. This rearrangement joins TRBV27 to TRBJ2-5; D uncertain. This CDR3 has 13 residues. The germline V and J ends were trimmed by 4 bases and 0 bases, with 6 bases remaining between them. Germline CDR1 MNHEY, CDR2 SMNVEV (reference sequence).

This clone was counted many times. The chain couples TRBV30 to TRBJ2-7; 8 nucleotides agree with TRBD2. CDR3 length: 14 amino acids. V shed 0 bases, J shed 5 bases, and the junction held 6 bases outside the gene matches. Germline CDR1 is GTSNPN and CDR2 is SVGIG (reference sequence). In DNA form, the CDR3 reads TGTGCCTGGAGTGTAGGTAGCGGGATCCACGAGCAGTACTTC. Translated: CAWSVGSGIHEQYF.

The V call is TRBV27, the J call TRBJ1-5, with D possibly being TRBD1 (5 bases). V was trimmed by 0 bases and J by 0 bases, leaving 9 bases between them. Germline loops: CDR1 MNHEY, CDR2 SMNVEV (reference sequence). There are 16 residues in the CDR3. CDR3 bases: TGTGCCAGCAGTTTATCGGGCAGGGATAGCAATCAGCCCCAGCATTTT. Its protein product is CASSLSGRDSNQPQHF.

This chain joins TRBV9 and TRBJ1-1; the D is unclear. This CDR3 is built from 16 residues. V was trimmed by 4 bases and J by 3 bases, leaving 19 bases between them. Looked up from germline, CDR1 is SGDLS and CDR2 is YYNGEE. The CDR3 bases are TGTGCCAGCAGCCCGCACGAGGCCCCCGGGGACACTGAAGCTTTCTTT. This translates into CASSPHEAPGDTEAFF.

The V and J genes are TRBV5-5 and TRBJ1-1, with 7 bases lining up with TRBD1. Germline V gene sequence: CDR1 SGHKS, CDR2 YYEKEE (reference sequence). Trimming took 1 base from V and 1 from J; bases not matched to a gene: 1. This CDR3 is built from 14 residues. The CDR3 DNA reads TGTGCCAGCAGCTTGCAGGGGGGGAACACTGAAGCTTTCTTT. Protein: CASSLQGGNTEAFF.

The genes are TRBV6-1 and TRBJ1-3; D is undetermined. Between the trimmed V and J ends, which lost 2 bases and 5 bases, there was a span of 25 bases. The CDR3 covers 19 residues. Germline V gene data show CDR1 as MNHNS and CDR2 as SASEGT. The CDR3 coding sequence is TGTGCCAGCAGTGAAAGCCGGCCATATGCAGGCGACGAGCGAAACACCATATATTTT. It translates to CASSESRPYAGDERNTIYF.

For the CDR3, the DNA is TGTGCCAGCACCGGGACTAGCGACTCCTACGAGCAGTACTTC. It yields the protein CASTGTSDSYEQYF. V gene TRBV11-2 combines with J gene TRBJ2-7, with 10 bases identical to TRBD2. CDR1 is SGHAT, CDR2 FQNNGV, per germline. Germline trimming cut 7 bases from V and 0 bases from J; bases unmatched to any gene: 3. The CDR3 totals 14 residues.

The chain uses TRBV10-2 and TRBJ2-1; 10 nucleotides agree with TRBD2. V lost 6 bases and J lost 1; bases outside the gene matches: 3. Germline-derived CDR1 and CDR2 are WSHSY and SAAADI. The CDR3 length is 15 residues. The CDR3 loop reads CASSSSGRSYNEQFF. As DNA, the CDR3 is TGCGCCAGCAGCAGTAGCGGGAGGTCCTACAATGAGCAGTTCTTC.

The chain employs TRBV28 and TRBJ2-1; 12 bases line up with TRBD2. V lost 2 bases and J lost 7; bases outside the gene matches: 3. In germline, CDR1 is MDHEN, CDR2 SYDVKM. CDR3 size: 15 residues. Here the CDR3 DNA reads TGTGCCAGCAGTTTAAGGCTAGCGGGAGGGAATGAGCAGTTCTTC. Encoded protein: CASSLRLAGGNEQFF.

The chain links TRBV4-2 to TRBJ2-5; 7 positions match TRBD1. This CDR3 has 13 amino acids. The germline V gene has CDR1 LGHNA and CDR2 YNFKEQ. V lost 4 bases and J lost 2; bases outside the gene matches: 1. The CDR3 spells CASSRGQQETQYF. The CDR3 nucleotides read TGTGCCAGCAGCCGGGGACAGCAAGAGACCCAGTACTTC.

V and J are TRBV6-2 or TRBV6-3 and TRBJ1-1; TRBD1 matches 9 bases. The CDR3 spans 13 residues. V lost 5 bases, J lost 4 bases, and 2 bases stayed unmatched. Germline values: CDR1 MNHEY, CDR2 SVGEGT. CDR3 residues: CASSDRGGTEAFF. CDR3 bases: TGTGCCAGCAGTGACAGGGGGGGCACTGAAGCTTTCTTT.

The chain has TRBV19 and TRBJ1-5, with 10 bases fitting TRBD1. Germline V gives CDR1 LNHDA, CDR2 SQIVND (reference sequence). Trimming at V came to 2 bases and at J to 6 bases, leaving 4 bases not matched to a gene. CDR3 length equals 15 residues. Here the CDR3 reads CASSILGTGVQPQHF. DNA of the CDR3: TGTGCCAGTAGTATACTCGGGACAGGGGTTCAGCCCCAGCATTTT.

The V gene is TRBV27, the J gene TRBJ2-1; 8 positions agree with TRBD2. The CDR3 has 15 amino acids. J lost 6 bases, V lost 5 bases, and 9 bases had no gene match. Germline V gene sequence: CDR1 MNHEY, CDR2 SMNVEV (reference sequence). Here the CDR3 DNA reads TGTGCCAGCAGTCTAACGACTAGCGTAAGCAATGAGCAGTTCTTC. Its protein is CASSLTTSVSNEQFF.

The chain combines TRBV7-6 with TRBJ2-7, with 7 bases matching TRBD2. The trim removed 5 bases at V and 1 base at J, leaving 5 bases unmatched. CDR1 and CDR2 (germline): SGHVS, FNYEAQ. The CDR3 loop spans 14 amino acids. The CDR3 protein is CASSTGLDSYEQYF. CDR3 DNA sequence: TGTGCCAGCAGCACCGGACTAGATTCCTACGAGCAGTACTTC.

This sequence joins TRBV5-1 and TRBJ2-3, with D possibly TRBD1 on 6 matching bases. Looked up from germline, CDR1 is SGHRS and CDR2 is YFSETQ. V was pared by 1 base and J by 3 bases, with 15 bases between. The CDR3 covers 16 residues. The CDR3 spells CASSLIPGEITDTQYF. CDR3 nucleotide sequence: TGCGCCAGCAGCTTGATCCCAGGGGAGATTACAGATACGCAGTATTTT. Full variable domain (rest looked up from reference TRBV5-1 and TRBJ2-3): KAGVTQTPRYLIKTRGQQVTLSCSPISGHRSVSWYQQTPGQGLQFLFEYFSETQRNKGNFPGRFSGRQFSNSRSEMNVSTLELGDSALYLCASSLIPGEITDTQYFGPGTRLTVL.

CDR3 sequence: CASGSPELAKNIQYF. The CDR3 coding sequence is TGTGCCAGCGGCTCTCCGGAGCTAGCCAAAAACATTCAGTACTTC. The chain carries TRBV7-2 and TRBJ2-4, with D unclear. The CDR3 has 15 residues. Deletions cut 8 bases from V and 0 bases from J, with 14 bases between. Germline V CDR1 and CDR2: SGHTA, FQGNSA. The full variable domain, rest sourced from reference TRBV7-2 and TRBJ2-4, is GAGVSQSPSNKVTEKGKDVELRCDPISGHTALYWYRQSLGQGLEFLIYFQGNSAPDKSGLPSDRFSAERTGGSVSTLTIQRTQQEDSAVYLCASGSPELAKNIQYFGAGTRLSVL.

This sequence joins TRBV5-1 and TRBJ2-4; a weak D match, TRBD2 (6 bases). This CDR3 has 19 amino acids. From germline, CDR1 is SGHRS and CDR2 YFSETQ. Trimming pared 0 bases from V and 0 bases from J, leaving 19 bases between. The CDR3 region is CASSLARGSPTVAKNIQYF. CDR3 nucleotide sequence: TGCGCCAGCAGCTTGGCCCGGGGGTCCCCCACAGTAGCCAAAAACATTCAGTACTTC.

Here the CDR3 reads CASTGTADTEAFF. The DNA of the CDR3 is TGTGCCAGTACCGGGACAGCAGACACTGAAGCTTTCTTT. This rearrangement joins TRBV27 to TRBJ1-1, with 7 positions matching TRBD1. V dropped 9 bases and J dropped 3; count of bases not matched to a gene: 7. CDR1 is MNHEY and CDR2 is SMNVEV in the germline V gene (reference sequence). This CDR3 comprises 13 residues.

As for this clone: The identical CDR3 is also encoded by other nucleotide sequences in the sample. This chain joins TRBV9 and TRBJ1-1; no firm D call. Trimming left V 0 bases short and J 1 base short, with 7 bases between. Germline V gives CDR1 SGDLS, CDR2 YYNGEE. The CDR3 has 14 amino acids. The CDR3 DNA reads as TGTGCCAGCAGCGTAGTAGCAGAGAACACTGAAGCTTTCTTT. This encodes CASSVVAENTEAFF.

This chain uses TRBV4-1 with TRBJ1-5; D unclear. V was clipped by 1 base and J by 3 bases, with 7 bases between them. This CDR3 spans 14 amino acids. Germline CDR1 is MGHRA and CDR2 is YSYEKL. CDR3 protein: CASSQVPNNQPQHF. The DNA for the CDR3 is TGCGCCAGCAGCCAAGTTCCAAACAATCAGCCCCAGCATTTT.